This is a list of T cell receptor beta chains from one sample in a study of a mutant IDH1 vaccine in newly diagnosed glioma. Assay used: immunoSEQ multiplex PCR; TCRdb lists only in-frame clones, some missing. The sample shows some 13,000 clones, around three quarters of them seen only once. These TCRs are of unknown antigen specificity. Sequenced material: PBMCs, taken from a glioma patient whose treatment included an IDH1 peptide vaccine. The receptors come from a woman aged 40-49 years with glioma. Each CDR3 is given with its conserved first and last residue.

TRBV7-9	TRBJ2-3	CASKPAAADTQYF
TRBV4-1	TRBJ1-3	CASSQDSPEYSGNTIYF
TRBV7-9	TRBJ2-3	CASSAGVGGAEQYF
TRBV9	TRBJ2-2	CASSAGVRRTGELFF
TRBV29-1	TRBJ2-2	CSVEGQGIGGELFF
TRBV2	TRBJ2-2	CASSVTGGTMTGELFF
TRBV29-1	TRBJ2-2	CSVEDPRGTGELFF
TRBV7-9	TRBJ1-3	CASSFSGTGDNTIYF
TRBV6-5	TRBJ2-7	CASSFGTGSYEQYF
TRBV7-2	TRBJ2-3	CASSPGTSGIDTQYF
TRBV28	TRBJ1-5	CASSRTGARNQPQHF
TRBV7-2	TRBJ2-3	CASSLAGGQTDTQYF
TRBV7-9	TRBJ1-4	CASSLEIGEKLFF
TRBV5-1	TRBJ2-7	CASRQGYEQYF
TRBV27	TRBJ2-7	CASSPLGGLYEQYF
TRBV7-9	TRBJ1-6	CASSLQRGFISPLHF
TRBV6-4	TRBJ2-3	CASSDSKGGTDTQYF
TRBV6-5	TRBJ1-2	CASSPPGQGGYTF
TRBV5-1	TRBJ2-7	CASSLRGQGGEQYF
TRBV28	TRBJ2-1	CASRQGGYNEQFF
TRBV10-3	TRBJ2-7	CAISVSATSYEQYF
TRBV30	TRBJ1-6	CAWSAGIDSPLHF
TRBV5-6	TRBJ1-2	CASSNDRVRANYGYTF
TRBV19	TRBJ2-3	CASSIGLAGDTQYF
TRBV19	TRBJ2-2	CASSQVANTGELFF
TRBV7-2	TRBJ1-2	CAGRQGGVWGYTF
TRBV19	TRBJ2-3	CASSISPGADTQYF
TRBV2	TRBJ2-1	CANAFQVGDEQFF
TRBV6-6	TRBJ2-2	CASTPVNPNTGELFF
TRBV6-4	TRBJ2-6	CASSDNSGANVLTF
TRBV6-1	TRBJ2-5	CASSIGGPGETQYF